This is a list of T cell receptor beta chains from one sample in a study of blood T cell repertoires in COVID-19. TCRdb's copy holds only in-frame clones and misses some; the assay was immunoSEQ multiplex PCR. This table has 490,000 or so clones, 88% appearing once. The specimen sequenced was PBMCs or T cells enriched from blood (not recorded which). These receptors were collected from a woman in her fifties or sixties who had recovered from COVID-19. The CDR3 runs from the conserved cysteine through the conserved F or W. A D gene is named only where the DNA matches it firmly. Some rows mark clone size as missing; the rest say once, few, many or name a class of expanded clone.

NA	TRBV19	TRBJ1-2	NA	CASSIDRENYGYTF	TGTGCCAGTAGTATAGATCGGGAGAACTATGGCTACACCTTC
once	TRBV19	TRBJ2-3	TRBD2	CASSLQRGATDTQYF	TGTGCCAGTAGTCTACAGCGGGGGGCCACAGATACGCAGTATTTT
NA	TRBV4-2	TRBJ2-2	NA	CASSQVIGASGYTGELFF	TGTGCCAGCAGCCAAGTAATTGGGGCTAGTGGTTACACCGGGGAGCTGTTTTTT
once	TRBV4-1	TRBJ1-3	NA	CASSQDGQLSGNTIYF	TGCGCCAGCAGCCAAGACGGACAGCTCTCTGGAAACACCATATATTTT
once	TRBV2	TRBJ2-5	NA	CASRRTALETQYF	TGTGCCAGCCGTCGGACAGCTTTAGAGACCCAGTACTTC
NA	TRBV9	TRBJ1-1	NA	CASSVVTGQAFF	TGTGCCAGCAGCGTAGTTACGGGTCAGGCTTTCTTT
NA	TRBV5-1	TRBJ2-3	TRBD1	CASSLVGQGTDTQYF	TGCGCCAGCAGCTTGGTAGGACAGGGCACAGATACGCAGTATTTT
NA	TRBV24-1	TRBJ2-7	TRBD2	CATSDPRTSGGTYEQYF	TGTGCCACCAGTGATCCGCGGACTAGCGGGGGAACCTACGAGCAGTACTTC
NA	TRBV30	TRBJ2-5	NA	CAWSVLWGGQETQYF	TGTGCCTGGAGTGTACTTTGGGGAGGCCAAGAGACCCAGTACTTC
NA	TRBV12-3/TRBV12-4	TRBJ1-4	NA	CASTNFGKLFF	TGTGCCAGCACCAACTTCGGAAAACTGTTTTTT
once	TRBV4-1	TRBJ1-5	TRBD1	CASSQGGQPNQPQHF	TGCGCCAGCAGCCAAGGGGGACAGCCCAATCAGCCCCAGCATTTT
NA	TRBV4-2	TRBJ2-7	TRBD2	CASSQGLAGAIEGEQYF	TGTGCCAGCAGCCAAGGACTAGCGGGGGCCATCGAGGGAGAGCAGTACTTC
few	TRBV14	TRBJ1-6	NA	CASSQEQSYSPLHF	TGTGCCAGCAGCCAAGAGCAGTCGTATTCACCCCTCCACTTT
NA	TRBV4-1	TRBJ1-2	TRBD1	CASSQDGDRYYGYTF	TGCGCCAGCAGCCAAGATGGGGACAGGTACTATGGCTACACCTTC
NA	TRBV11-2	TRBJ1-1	NA	CASSERQAEAFF	TGTGCCAGCAGCGAAAGACAGGCTGAAGCTTTCTTT
once	TRBV2	TRBJ1-4	NA	CASSDLGGTNEKLFF	TGTGCCAGCAGCGATCTTGGGGGGACTAATGAAAAACTGTTTTTT
NA	TRBV10-3	TRBJ2-1	NA	CAIRDLQGTTYNEQFF	TGTGCCATCAGAGACCTACAGGGTACCACCTACAATGAGCAGTTCTTC
NA	TRBV7-8	TRBJ1-2	NA	CASSLDFTSDYGYTF	TGTGCCAGCAGCTTAGACTTCACCTCGGACTATGGCTACACCTTC
NA	TRBV19	TRBJ2-2	TRBD1	CASISGQGGGELFF	TGTGCCAGTATCTCCGGACAGGGGGGCGGGGAGCTGTTTTTT
NA	TRBV27	TRBJ2-1	NA	CASVRGSEQFF	TGTGCTAGCGTTCGGGGGAGTGAGCAGTTCTTC
NA	TRBV2	TRBJ1-1	TRBD1	CASRVQGTIEAFF	TGTGCCAGCAGAGTACAGGGGACCATTGAAGCTTTCTTT
once	TRBV3-1/TRBV3-2	TRBJ1-3	NA	CASSPILGAGNTIYF	TGTGCCAGCAGCCCAATTCTCGGGGCTGGAAACACCATATATTTT
NA	TRBV5-1	TRBJ2-2	TRBD1	CASSLAPRGTGELFF	TGCGCCAGCAGCTTGGCCCCCAGGGGGACCGGGGAGCTGTTTTTT
few	TRBV5-4	TRBJ2-3	TRBD1	CASSSNRGPGDTQYF	TGTGCCAGCAGCTCAAACAGGGGACCCGGAGATACGCAGTATTTT
once	TRBV2	TRBJ1-5	NA	CASSEWENQPQHF	TGTGCCAGCAGTGAATGGGAGAATCAGCCCCAGCATTTT
few	TRBV29-1	TRBJ1-4	TRBD1	CSVEGQGGVFF	TGCAGCGTTGAAGGACAGGGCGGGGTGTTTTTT
NA	TRBV10-3	TRBJ1-5	TRBD1	CASGPGGSNQPQHF	TGTGCCTCAGGTCCAGGGGGGAGCAATCAGCCCCAGCATTTT
NA	TRBV7-2	TRBJ2-5	NA	CASRILAGDGTQYF	TGTGCCAGCAGGATACTAGCCGGGGACGGGACCCAGTACTTC
few	TRBV27	TRBJ1-3	TRBD1	CASSHQGQGRLYF	TGTGCCAGCAGTCATCAAGGACAGGGCCGTCTATATTTT
NA	TRBV30	TRBJ1-3	NA	CAWRTGSQFYSGNTIYF	TGTGCCTGGAGGACAGGTTCCCAATTTTACTCTGGAAACACCATATATTTT
NA	TRBV27	TRBJ1-6	TRBD1	CASSGTGVSYNSPLHF	TGTGCCAGCAGTGGGACAGGGGTATCCTATAATTCACCCCTCCACTTT
few	TRBV6-5	TRBJ2-3	TRBD1	CASSLTGTGTDTQYF	TGTGCCAGCAGCCTCACCGGGACAGGCACAGATACGCAGTATTTT
NA	TRBV9	TRBJ2-7	TRBD1	CASSVGQGLYEQYF	TGTGCCAGCAGCGTAGGACAGGGGCTCTACGAGCAGTACTTC
NA	TRBV5-5	TRBJ1-3	NA	CASSLVPTSGNTIYF	TGTGCCAGCAGCTTGGTTCCTACCTCTGGAAACACCATATATTTT
NA	TRBV27	TRBJ1-1	NA	CASSAWGRESFF	TGTGCCAGCAGTGCTTGGGGGCGCGAGTCTTTCTTT